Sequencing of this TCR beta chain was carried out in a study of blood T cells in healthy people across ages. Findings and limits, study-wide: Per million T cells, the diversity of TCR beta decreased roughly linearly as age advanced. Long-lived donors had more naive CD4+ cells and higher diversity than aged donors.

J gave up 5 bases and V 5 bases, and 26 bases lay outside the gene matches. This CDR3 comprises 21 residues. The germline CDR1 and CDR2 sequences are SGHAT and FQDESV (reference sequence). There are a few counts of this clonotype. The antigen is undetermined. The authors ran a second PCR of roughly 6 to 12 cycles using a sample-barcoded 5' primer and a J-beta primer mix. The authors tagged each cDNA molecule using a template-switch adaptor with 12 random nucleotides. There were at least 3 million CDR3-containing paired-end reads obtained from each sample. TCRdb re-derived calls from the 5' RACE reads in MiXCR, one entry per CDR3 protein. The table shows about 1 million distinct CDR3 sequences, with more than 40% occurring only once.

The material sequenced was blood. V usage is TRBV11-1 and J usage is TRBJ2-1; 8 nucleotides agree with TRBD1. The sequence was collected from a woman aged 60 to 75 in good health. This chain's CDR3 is CASSRVTGTGIPTRVDNEQFF. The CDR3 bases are TGTGCCAGCAGCCGAGTTACCGGGACAGGTATCCCCACTAGGGTGGACAATGAGCAGTTCTTC.